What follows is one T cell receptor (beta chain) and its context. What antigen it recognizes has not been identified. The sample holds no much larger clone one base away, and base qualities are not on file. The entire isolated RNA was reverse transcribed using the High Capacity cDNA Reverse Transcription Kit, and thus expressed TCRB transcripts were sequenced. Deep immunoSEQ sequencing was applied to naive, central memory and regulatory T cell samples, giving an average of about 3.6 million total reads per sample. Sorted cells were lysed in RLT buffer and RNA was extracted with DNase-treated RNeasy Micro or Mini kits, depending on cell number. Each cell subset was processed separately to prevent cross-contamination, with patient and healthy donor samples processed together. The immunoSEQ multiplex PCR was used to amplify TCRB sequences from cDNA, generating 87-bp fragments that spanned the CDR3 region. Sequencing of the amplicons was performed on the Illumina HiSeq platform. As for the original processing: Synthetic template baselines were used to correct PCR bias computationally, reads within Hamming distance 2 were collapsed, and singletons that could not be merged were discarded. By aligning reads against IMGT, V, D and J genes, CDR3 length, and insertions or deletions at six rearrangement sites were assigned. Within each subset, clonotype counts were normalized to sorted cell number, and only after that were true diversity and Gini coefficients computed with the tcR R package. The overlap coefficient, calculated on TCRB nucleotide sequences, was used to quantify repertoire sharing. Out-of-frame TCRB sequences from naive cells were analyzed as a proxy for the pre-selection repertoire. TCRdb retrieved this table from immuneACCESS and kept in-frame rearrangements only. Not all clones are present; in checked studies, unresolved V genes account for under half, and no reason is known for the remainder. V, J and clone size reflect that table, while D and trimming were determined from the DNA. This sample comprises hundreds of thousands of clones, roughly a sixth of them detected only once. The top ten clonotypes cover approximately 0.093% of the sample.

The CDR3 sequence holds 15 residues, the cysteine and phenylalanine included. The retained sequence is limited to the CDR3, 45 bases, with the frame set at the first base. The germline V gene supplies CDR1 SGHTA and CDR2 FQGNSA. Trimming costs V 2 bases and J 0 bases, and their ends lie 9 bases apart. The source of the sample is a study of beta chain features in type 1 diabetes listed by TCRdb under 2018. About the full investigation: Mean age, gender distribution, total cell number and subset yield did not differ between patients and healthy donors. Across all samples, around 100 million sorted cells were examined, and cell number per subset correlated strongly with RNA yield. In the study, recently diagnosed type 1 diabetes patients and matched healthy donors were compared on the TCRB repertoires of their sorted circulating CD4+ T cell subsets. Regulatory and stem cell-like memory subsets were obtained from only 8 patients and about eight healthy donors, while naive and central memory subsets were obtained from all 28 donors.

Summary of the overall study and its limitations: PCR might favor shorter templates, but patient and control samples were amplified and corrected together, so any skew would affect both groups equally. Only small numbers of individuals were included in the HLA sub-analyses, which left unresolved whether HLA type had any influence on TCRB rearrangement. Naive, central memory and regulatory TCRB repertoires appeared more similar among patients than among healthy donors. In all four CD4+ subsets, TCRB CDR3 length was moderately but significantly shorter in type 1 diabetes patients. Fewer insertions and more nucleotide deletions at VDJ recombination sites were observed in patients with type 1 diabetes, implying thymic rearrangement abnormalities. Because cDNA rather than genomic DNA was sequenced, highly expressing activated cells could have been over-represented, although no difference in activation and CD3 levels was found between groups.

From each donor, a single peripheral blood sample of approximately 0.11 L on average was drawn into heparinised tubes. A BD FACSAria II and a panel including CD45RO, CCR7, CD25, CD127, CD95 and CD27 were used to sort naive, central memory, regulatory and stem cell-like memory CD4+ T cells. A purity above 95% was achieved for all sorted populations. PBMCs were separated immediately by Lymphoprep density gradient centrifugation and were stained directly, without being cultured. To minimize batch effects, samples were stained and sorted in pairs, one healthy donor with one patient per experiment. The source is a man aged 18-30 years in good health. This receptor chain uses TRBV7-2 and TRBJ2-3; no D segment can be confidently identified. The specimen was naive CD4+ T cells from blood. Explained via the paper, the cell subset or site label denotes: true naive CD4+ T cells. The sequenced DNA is TGTGCCAGCAGCTTATTCTCCACTAGCACAGATACGCAGTATTTT. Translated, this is CASSLFSTSTDTQYF. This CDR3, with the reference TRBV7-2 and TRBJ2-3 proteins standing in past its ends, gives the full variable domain GAGVSQSPSNKVTEKGKDVELRCDPISGHTALYWYRQSLGQGLEFLIYFQGNSAPDKSGLPSDRFSAERTGGSVSTLTIQRTQQEDSAVYLCASSLFSTSTDTQYFGPGTRLTVL.